Reported below is one TCR beta chain. The sequenced target, TCR beta, came from blood CD8+ and CD4+ T cells. TEMRA cells were FACS-enriched, and CD8+ and CD4+ T cells were isolated negatively. The germline V and J ends were trimmed by 2 bases and 9 bases, with 7 bases remaining between them. CDR3 size: 12 residues. Germline V gene lookup returns CDR1 KGHDR and CDR2 SFDVKD. The data belong to a study of CD8 T cells in Susac syndrome. RNA, at roughly 0.45 to 1 ug, was reverse transcribed with random hexamers. Amplification of TCR beta CDR3 spanned 54 Vbeta and 13 Jbeta via immunoSEQ multiplex PCR. MiXCR, applied by TCRdb to the immunoSEQ multiplex PCR reads, yields one record per CDR3 protein. The sample contains about 300,000 distinct CDR3 sequences, around 85% of which appear only once.

The sequence derives from a human donor with multiple sclerosis. The sample consisted of CD8+ T cells from PBMCs. This chain connects TRBV24-1 to TRBJ2-1; unclear D gene. CDR3 loop: CATSDWTTEQFF. CDR3 DNA sequence: TGTGCCACCAGTGATTGGACCACTGAGCAGTTCTTC.